Shown below are 25 T cell receptor beta chains from a single sample sequenced in a study of Ad26.COV2.S vaccination and SARS-CoV-2 variants. Treatment given: some 20 received Ad26.COV2.S at low or high dose, single or two shots; about 5 received placebo; per-sample allocation not given. The investigators took samples on day 63 after the first vaccine or placebo injection. This table comes from immunoSEQ multiplex PCR, and its TCRdb copy is limited to in-frame clones, with some not included. The data show about 480,000 clones, roughly 85% seen once. Sequences were derived from peripheral blood, sampled in a trial of Ad26.COV2.S vaccine versus placebo. The receptor set was obtained from a person between 18 and 65 years old who received the Ad26.COV2.S COVID-19 vaccine or a placebo.

The chain links TRBV28 to TRBJ2-7, with 10 positions matching TRBD1. The length of the CDR3 is 16 residues. Germline V gene sequence: CDR1 MDHEN, CDR2 SYDVKM. V trimming: 0 bases; J trimming: 2 bases; junction bases outside the gene matches: 4. CDR3 in DNA: TGTGCCAGCAGTTTATGGAGAGGACAGGGGGCCTACGAGCAGTACTTC. Translating it yields CASSLWRGQGAYEQYF.

CDR3 region: CASSLLQGGGEQYF. The CDR3 nucleotides are TGCGCCAGCAGCTTGCTGCAGGGGGGAGGCGAGCAGTACTTC. The chain carries TRBV5-1 and TRBJ2-7; D is perhaps TRBD1 (7 bases). The CDR3 spans 14 residues. Germline V gene lookup returns CDR1 SGHRS and CDR2 YFSETQ. V was trimmed by 1 base and J by 6 bases, leaving 14 bases between them. The full variable domain, in which reference TRBV5-1 and TRBJ2-7 provide the parts outside the CDR3, is KAGVTQTPRYLIKTRGQQVTLSCSPISGHRSVSWYQQTPGQGLQFLFEYFSETQRNKGNFPGRFSGRQFSNSRSEMNVSTLELGDSALYLCASSLLQGGGEQYFGPGTRLTVT.

The chain couples TRBV30 to TRBJ2-5; 10 bases are a match to TRBD2. The CDR3 covers 17 residues. V trimming: 3 bases; J trimming: 5 bases; junction bases outside the gene matches: 15. CDR1 and CDR2 from the germline V gene are GTSNPN and SVGIG (reference sequence). Here the CDR3 DNA reads TGTGCCTGGAGCCCGGTAGCGGGAGGCTTTCTTAGGGAGACCCAGTACTTC. This translates into CAWSPVAGGFLRETQYF.

This clone appeared once. J is TRBJ2-1 and V is TRBV2; a possible D gene is TRBD2 (6 bases). The CDR3 length is 14 residues. Trimming removed 6 bases from V and 3 bases from J, with 12 bases in between. CDR1 is SNHLY and CDR2 is FYNNEI in the germline V gene. The CDR3 region is CASSRGSGYNEQFF. The CDR3 coding sequence is TGTGCCAGCAGCCGGGGTAGCGGCTACAATGAGCAGTTCTTC.

The V and J genes are TRBV7-9 and TRBJ2-7, with 8 bases identical to TRBD1. CDR3 length equals 14 residues. From germline, CDR1 is SEHNR and CDR2 FQNEAQ (reference sequence). Unmatched junction bases numbered 4, after V lost 0 bases and J lost 6 bases. The CDR3 region is CASSLADRAGEQYF. In nucleotides, the CDR3 is TGTGCCAGCAGCTTAGCGGACAGGGCTGGCGAGCAGTACTTC.

This clone was recorded once. The chain couples TRBV2 to TRBJ2-3; D is possibly TRBD2 (5 bases). The CDR3 has 12 amino acids. Trimming pared 6 bases from V and 11 bases from J, leaving 15 bases between. Germline CDR1 and CDR2: SNHLY and FYNNEI. CDR3: CASRDPGMGQYF. CDR3 DNA: TGTGCCAGCAGGGACCCCGGGATGGGGCAGTATTTT. Drawing the rest from reference TRBV2 and TRBJ2-3, the complete variable domain is EPEVTQTPSHQVTQMGQEVILRCVPISNHLYFYWYRQILGQKVEFLVSFYNNEISEKSEIFDDQFSVERPDGSNFTLKIRSTKLEDSAMYFCASRDPGMGQYFGPGTRLTVL.

The chain has TRBV5-1 and TRBJ1-2, with a weak D call TRBD1 (5 bases). This CDR3 spans 13 amino acids. The germline CDR1 and CDR2 sequences are SGHRS and YFSETQ. V was trimmed by 2 bases and J by 2 bases, leaving 7 bases between them. The CDR3 region is CASSLGVNYGYTF. In DNA form, the CDR3 reads TGCGCCAGCAGCTTAGGGGTGAACTATGGCTACACCTTC.

The table lists this clone with a count of one. The rearrangement joins TRBV29-1 to TRBJ2-1; D possibly corresponds to TRBD1 (5 bases). The CDR3 length is 10 residues. Trimming took off 6 bases at V and 8 bases at J, with 8 bases between the two ends. Germline CDR1 SQVTM, CDR2 ANQGSEA. DNA of the CDR3: TGCAGCGTAGTAGGGGATGAGCAGTTCTTC. Amino acid sequence: CSVVGDEQFF.

This clone was seen only a few times. For the CDR3, the DNA is TGTGCCAGCCATGAGCGGGATACGCAGTATTTT. Translation gives CASHERDTQYF. The chain employs TRBV6-5 and TRBJ2-3; the D gene is possibly TRBD2 (5 bases). V lost 8 bases, J lost 6 bases, and 9 bases lay in between. Germline loops: CDR1 MNHEY, CDR2 SVGAGI. CDR3 length: 11 amino acids.

The chain carries TRBV28 and TRBJ1-5; 11 nucleotides line up with TRBD1. The length of the CDR3 is 18 residues. The junction had 11 bases not matched to a gene; V was cut back by 5 bases and J by 2 bases. Germline CDR1 is MDHEN and CDR2 is SYDVKM. CDR3 nucleotides: TGTGCCAGCAGTCCCGGGACAGGGGGGCTGTGGGGCAATCAGCCCCAGCATTTT. Translated: CASSPGTGGLWGNQPQHF.

The chain employs TRBV6-2 or TRBV6-3 and TRBJ2-2; TRBD2 matches 9 bases. There are 14 residues in the CDR3. J was trimmed by 5 bases and V by 9 bases; bases with no gene match: 7. Germline CDR1 reads MNHEY; CDR2 reads SVGEGT. CDR3 sequence (DNA): TGTGCCAGTAGCGGGAGCGAAAGGACCGGGGAGCTGTTTTTT. Translating it yields CASSGSERTGELFF.

Points on this clone: At one end, the junction sequence differs from germline, possibly due to a read error. V usage is TRBV28 and J usage is TRBJ2-7; 8 bases align to TRBD1. Germline V gives CDR1 MDHEN, CDR2 SYDVKM. The CDR3 has 14 amino acids. The CDR3 nucleotides are TGTGCCAGCAGTTTTGGAACAGGGGGGACAAAGTGGGACTTC. It codes for CASSFGTGGTKWDF.

The V and J genes are TRBV11-2 and TRBJ2-5; possibly TRBD2 for D (6 bases). Germline loops: CDR1 SGHAT, CDR2 FQNNGV. This CDR3 has 14 amino acids. The germline V and J ends were trimmed by 1 base and 5 bases, with 11 bases remaining between them. Here the CDR3 reads CASSLVEGVETQYF. The CDR3 coding sequence is TGTGCCAGCAGCTTAGTGGAGGGCGTGGAGACCCAGTACTTC.

The chain uses TRBV29-1 and TRBJ2-2; tentative D call: TRBD2 (7 bases). V lost 6 bases to trimming and J lost 7 bases, with 21 bases between them. The CDR3 sequence is 15 residues long. Germline V gene data show CDR1 as SQVTM and CDR2 as ANQGSEA. CDR3 in amino acids: CSVEGGQGIGGELFF. DNA for the CDR3: TGCAGCGTGGAGGGAGGGCAGGGGATCGGCGGGGAGCTGTTTTTT.

The CDR3 region has the DNA TGTGCCAGCAGTCGCCAGGGGACTAGCGGGAGTTGGAATGAGCAGTTCTTC. Translation: CASSRQGTSGSWNEQFF. This chain links TRBV6-6 with TRBJ2-1; 14 bases match TRBD2. The germline V gene encodes CDR1 MNHNY and CDR2 SVGAGI (reference sequence). The CDR3 runs to 17 residues. Trimming removed 5 bases from V and 7 bases from J; junction bases left unmatched: 10.

As concerns this clone: Other DNA sequences in this specimen translate into the identical CDR3. CDR3 in DNA: TGCGCCAGCAGCCAAGGCAGAAACAATGAGCAGTTCTTC. Translation gives CASSQGRNNEQFF. This rearrangement joins TRBV4-3 to TRBJ2-1; D not resolved. V was clipped by 1 base and J by 5 bases, with 6 bases between them. The CDR3 extends over 13 amino acids. Germline-derived CDR1 and CDR2 are LGHNA and YSLEER.

This chain links TRBV20-1 with TRBJ1-5, with 8 bases lining up with TRBD1. V trimming: 3 bases; J trimming: 3 bases; junction bases outside the gene matches: 16. The CDR3 has 18 amino acids. Germline CDR1 reads DFQATT; CDR2 reads SNEGSKA (reference sequence). The CDR3 sequence: CSASRGQANYGANQPQHF. The CDR3 bases are TGCAGTGCTAGTCGGGGACAGGCGAATTACGGCGCCAATCAGCCCCAGCATTTT.

The rearrangement joins TRBV7-9 to TRBJ1-2, with 7 bases identical to TRBD1. This CDR3 region has 14 residues. Germline V lookup: CDR1 SEHNR, CDR2 FQNEAQ (reference sequence). The V gene end was trimmed by 2 bases and the J gene end by 2 bases; junction bases not matched to a gene: 2. CDR3 sequence: CASSLQGQNYGYTF. The CDR3 nucleotides read TGTGCCAGCAGCTTACAGGGACAGAACTATGGCTACACCTTC.

The rearrangement uses TRBV11-2 and TRBJ1-6, with 8 bases lining up with TRBD1. CDR3 size: 15 residues. Germline CDR1 and CDR2: SGHAT and FQNNGV. V was clipped by 7 bases and J by 9 bases; unmatched bases: 11. CDR3: CASKSRTGRISPLHF. The CDR3 DNA reads TGTGCCAGCAAATCAAGGACAGGGCGGATTTCACCCCTCCACTTT.

The chain has TRBV5-4 and TRBJ2-7; TRBD2 matches 7 bases. The V gene end was trimmed by 4 bases and the J gene end by 0 bases; junction bases not matched to a gene: 7. The CDR3 covers 15 residues. Looked up from germline, CDR1 is SGHNT and CDR2 is YYREEE (reference sequence). Written as DNA, the CDR3 is TGTGCCAGCAGCCGGGGGGTCGCAAGCTCCTACGAGCAGTACTTC. Translated, it gives CASSRGVASSYEQYF.

The rearrangement uses TRBV25-1 and TRBJ2-7; possible D gene TRBD1, 5 bases. Germline V lookup: CDR1 MGHDK, CDR2 SYGVNS. The V end lost 0 bases, the J end lost 6 bases, and 12 bases lay between the germline ends. The CDR3 loop spans 14 amino acids. This chain's CDR3 is CASSEYRDVGEQYF. The CDR3 nucleotides read TGTGCCAGCAGTGAATACAGGGATGTAGGCGAGCAGTACTTC.

This clone was recorded only once. The V and J genes are TRBV5-1 and TRBJ2-3; TRBD2 aligns across 8 bases. V was clipped by 6 bases and J by 2 bases; unmatched bases: 8. Germline-derived CDR1 and CDR2 are SGHRS and YFSETQ. CDR3 length: 15 amino acids. The CDR3 DNA reads TGCGCCAGCACGGGACTAGTCGGGGCCACAGATACGCAGTATTTT. It translates to CASTGLVGATDTQYF.

The chain joins TRBV28 to TRBJ2-7, with 8 bases fitting TRBD1. Germline V gene sequence: CDR1 MDHEN, CDR2 SYDVKM. V lost 9 bases and J lost 3; bases outside the gene matches: 4. The CDR3 extends over 12 amino acids. As DNA, the CDR3 is TGTGCCAGTCGGACAGGGCTCTACGAGCAGTACTTC. Translation: CASRTGLYEQYF. Combining the CDR3 with reference TRBV28 and TRBJ2-7 gives the whole variable domain DVKVTQSSRYLVKRTGEKVFLECVQDMDHENMFWYRQDPGLGLRLIYFSYDVKMKEKGDIPEGYSVSREKKERFSLILESASTNQTSMYLCASRTGLYEQYFGPGTRLTVT.

The chain employs TRBV30 and TRBJ1-2, with a tentative D call TRBD1 (5 bases). Germline V CDR1 and CDR2: GTSNPN, SVGIG (reference sequence). V lost 3 bases, J lost 7 bases, and 18 bases lay in between. CDR3 length equals 14 residues. Written as DNA, the CDR3 is TGTGCCTGGAGCAAGACCAGGGTGAGCGGTGGCTACACCTTC. Its translation is CAWSKTRVSGGYTF.

The genes are TRBV4-1 and TRBJ2-7; the D is unclear. The CDR3 is made up of 15 amino acids. Trimming left V 5 bases short and J 5 bases short, with 19 bases between. Germline V gene sequence: CDR1 MGHRA, CDR2 YSYEKL. This CDR3 is CASSDKDPRRHEQYF. For the CDR3, the DNA is TGCGCCAGCAGCGACAAAGATCCCAGACGCCACGAGCAGTACTTC.